This TCR beta chain originates from a study of regulatory T cells in long-lasting Graves disease (dated by TCRdb to about 2021). For the wider study: Patients with newly diagnosed Graves' disease had been on antithyroid drugs for under 3 months. The study was conducted in China and was registered as a clinical trial. This study used TCR sequencing and RNA sequencing of peripheral blood to compare persistent Graves' disease patients against newly diagnosed Graves' disease patients. A total of around 35 samples underwent TCR sequencing, from about 13 patients with persistent Graves' disease and 20 or so patients with newly diagnosed Graves' disease. General findings and caveats noted by the study authors: Sequencing and analysis were limited to the TCR beta chain. Preferential use of TRBV28, TRBJ1-2 and TRBJ2-5 was observed in persistent disease, whereas TRBV20-1 and TRBJ2-1 were favored in newly diagnosed disease. Persistent Graves' disease patients showed lower TCR Shannon entropy and fewer highly expanded clones than newly diagnosed patients, suggesting clonal expansion. The small sample size was acknowledged by the authors as a limitation that may reduce accuracy. Peripheral blood alone was examined, since thyroid tissue, which constituted the primary lesion, could not be accessed. Persistent patients shared more public clonotypes among themselves (fewer than 3,000) than newly diagnosed patients did (nearly 1,000).

In this sample, this clonotype turned up many times. Its antigen specificity is not known. The input lacks base qualities; no much larger clone sits a single base away. The library was built by means of multiplex PCR. These reads were obtained on an Illumina HiSeq 4000. CDR3 regions were amplified by Arm-PCR with iRepertoire HTBI primers to construct TCR beta libraries. PCR products were gel purified before sequencing. The paper's data handling went like this. Across samples, around 58 TRBV and 13 to 15 TRBJ segments were identified and used for gene usage analysis of CDR3 amino acid clonotypes. Filtered high-quality paired reads were merged into contigs using COPE and FqMerger. Contigs were aligned with BLAST to IMGT TRBV, TRBD and TRBJ reference genes, and CDR3 was defined per IMGT. Any clonotype with a frequency above 0.1% was classified as a highly expanded clone. Shannon entropy was used to measure repertoire diversity, and the Gini coefficient was used to measure V-J evenness. A clonotype found in more than one individual was treated as public. TCRdb redid the processing of the public reads, applying fastp at Q25 and MiXCR, and retained in-frame beta chains. One record per CDR3 amino acid sequence lists the most common genes and DNA. TCRdb, not the original authors, processed these V and J calls. The sample includes some 500,000 distinct CDR3 sequences, with about 16% observed a single time. Roughly 25% of the sample rests with the top ten.

The CDR3 runs 15 amino acids, cysteine and phenylalanine included. This entry keeps only the CDR3 DNA: 45 bases, framed from base 1. V lost 5 bases and J lost 4 bases; the stretch between them is 14 bases long. CDR1 and CDR2, looked up from the germline V gene, are SNHLY and FYNNEI. The sample's time point, from its label and the paper: newly diagnosed GD, antithyroid drugs for less than 3 months. RNA was extracted from PBMCs in TRIzol for both TCR sequencing and RNA sequencing. The diagnosis of Graves' disease followed American Thyroid Association guidelines. Recruitment of patients was carried out at an endocrinology department in Xi'an, China. From each patient, around 9.3 milliliters of peripheral blood was collected into an EDTA anticoagulant tube. PBMCs were isolated by Ficoll Paque Plus density gradient separation without further T cell sorting. An Agilent 2100 Bioanalyzer and agarose gel were used to assess RNA quality, and a NanoDrop 2000 was used to measure RNA concentration.

These data also featured in a second study, about T cells in Graves' hyperthyroidism and ophthalmopathy. Drawing on the second study: Stable Graves' hyperthyroidism was defined as no progression to ophthalmopathy during 18 months of follow-up. The hyperthyroidism patients were between 18 and 65 years old and newly diagnosed, with a disease duration of less than 2 months. The study excluded patients with uncontrolled infections, other autoimmune diseases, pregnancy or lactation. Diagnoses were based on clinical symptoms, serum thyroxine and TRAb, thyroid ultrasound and orbital computed tomography. For the first round of RT-PCR on the TCR CDR3, the HTBI primer set was used together with the Qiagen OneStep RT-PCR kit. Most expanded thyroid clonotypes (frequency above 0.001) were also detected in blood, suggesting blood repertoires may reflect thyroid immune responses. In cross-validation, a model built on a 13 V-J signature told ophthalmopathy apart from stable hyperthyroidism with 85% to 90% sensitivity and roughly 82% specificity, and in testing the same model reached 80%/75%. In validation, progression to ophthalmopathy was predicted by the model with 55% to 71% sensitivity and under 85% specificity, a median of around 6.5 months before onset. A discovery cohort of around 98 patients, 43 with Graves' ophthalmopathy and approximately 55 with stable Graves' hyperthyroidism, was used to find distinguishing TCR V-J signatures. An independent validation cohort of some 18 hyperthyroidism patients and 17 patients who later progressed to ophthalmopathy tested prospective prediction of ophthalmopathy. The 100 or so discovery patients were randomly split 7:3 into training and test sets. Thyroid tissue and blood T-cell repertoires from about six Graves' hyperthyroidism patients were also compared in the study. After blood sampling, hyperthyroidism patients were treated with methimazole at a starting dose of 30 mg daily, and ophthalmopathy patients were treated with high-dose intravenous methylprednisolone. Libraries were constructed in a second round of multiplex PCR, after which size selection and purification were performed. Libraries were sequenced paired-end with 100 bp reads on an Illumina HiSeq2000. Raw data were processed with SOAPnuke, discarding reads with adapters, uncalled bases, mean Phred below 15, or no exact constant-primer or identifier match. COPE v1.2.5 was used to merge high-quality paired reads, and clonotypes were defined as unique nucleotide sequences. MiTCR v1.1 was used to align clonotypes to the IMGT TRBV, TRBD and TRBJ reference segments. The analysis was restricted to V-J combinations with a frequency above 0.0001, which together covered roughly 99% of the repertoires. A TCS score was defined as the ratio of F50 (clonal expansion) to E x V (chaos), with BLOSUM62-based TCRdist applied between CDR3 peptides within each V-J. Welch's t-statistics and random forest reduced roughly 530 V-J features to 13, which were used in a naive Bayes classifier (R e1071). No statistical method was used to fix the sample size in advance, and group allocation was not hidden from the investigators. The paper reports TCR Vbeta CDR3 sequencing of fewer than 150 peripheral blood samples: over 40 ophthalmopathy, some 80 hyperthyroidism and 17 progressor patients.

Recombination joined TRBV2 with TRBJ2-2; the D gene cannot be resolved reliably. The specimen comprised peripheral blood mononuclear cells (PBMCs), sampled at new diagnosis, from a patient treated with antithyroid drugs. The receptor was derived from a woman aged 35-65 years with Graves disease. Donor details come from another sample of the same person, matched by shared clones. The base sequence is TGTGCCAGCAGTAGTCGGATCGGCGGCACCGGGGAGCTGTTTTTT. Its translation reads: CASSSRIGGTGELFF. Beyond the CDR3, the reference TRBV2 and TRBJ2-2 genes provide the residues; the full variable domain reads: EPEVTQTPSHQVTQMGQEVILRCVPISNHLYFYWYRQILGQKVEFLVSFYNNEISEKSEIFDDQFSVERPDGSNFTLKIRSTKLEDSAMYFCASSSRIGGTGELFFGEGSRLTVL.